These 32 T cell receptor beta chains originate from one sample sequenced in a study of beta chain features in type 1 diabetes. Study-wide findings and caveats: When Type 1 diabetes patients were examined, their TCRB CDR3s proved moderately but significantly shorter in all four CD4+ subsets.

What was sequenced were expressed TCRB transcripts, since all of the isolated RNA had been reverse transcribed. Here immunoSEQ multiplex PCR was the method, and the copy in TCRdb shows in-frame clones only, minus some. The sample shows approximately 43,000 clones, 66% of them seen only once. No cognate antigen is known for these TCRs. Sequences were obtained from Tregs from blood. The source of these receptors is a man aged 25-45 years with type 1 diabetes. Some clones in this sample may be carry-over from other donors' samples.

In DNA form, the CDR3 reads TGTGCCAGCAGCTTCAGGGGCGAGCAGTACTTC. Protein: CASSFRGEQYF. The V and J genes are TRBV7-9 and TRBJ2-7, with D perhaps TRBD1 (6 bases). V lost 3 bases and J lost 6, with 6 bases in between. Germline V CDR1 and CDR2: SEHNR, FQNEAQ (reference sequence). CDR3 length: 11 amino acids.

The CDR3 protein is CASSLFLGSEQFF. The CDR3 DNA is TGCGCCAGCAGCTTGTTCCTGGGGAGTGAGCAGTTCTTC. The genes are TRBV5-1 and TRBJ2-1, with D perhaps TRBD2 (5 bases). V dropped 1 base and J dropped 9 bases, with 11 bases sitting between them. Germline-derived CDR1 and CDR2 are SGHRS and YFSETQ. The CDR3 is made up of 13 amino acids.

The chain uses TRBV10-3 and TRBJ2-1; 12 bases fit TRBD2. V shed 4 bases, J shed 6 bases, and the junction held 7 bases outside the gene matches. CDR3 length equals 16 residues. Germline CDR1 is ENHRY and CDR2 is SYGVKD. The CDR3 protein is CAISARASGRGNEQFF. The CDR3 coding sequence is TGTGCCATCAGTGCCCGCGCTAGCGGGAGGGGCAATGAGCAGTTCTTC.

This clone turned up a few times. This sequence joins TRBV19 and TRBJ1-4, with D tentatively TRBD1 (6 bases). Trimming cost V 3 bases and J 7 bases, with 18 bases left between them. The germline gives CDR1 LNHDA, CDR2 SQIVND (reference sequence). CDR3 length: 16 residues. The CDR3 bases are TGTGCCAGTAGTATCCGGAATCCAGGGGATAGTGAAAAACTGTTTTTT. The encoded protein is CASSIRNPGDSEKLFF. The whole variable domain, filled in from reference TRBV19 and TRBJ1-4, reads DGGITQSPKYLFRKEGQNVTLSCEQNLNHDAMYWYRQDPGQGLRLIYYSQIVNDFQKGDIAEGYSVSREKKESFPLTVTSAQKNPTAFYLCASSIRNPGDSEKLFFGSGTQLSVL.

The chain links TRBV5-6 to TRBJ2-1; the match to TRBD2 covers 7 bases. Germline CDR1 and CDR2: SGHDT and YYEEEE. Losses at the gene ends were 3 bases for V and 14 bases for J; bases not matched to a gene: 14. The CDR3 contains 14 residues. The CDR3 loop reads CASSSSGTTQRKFF. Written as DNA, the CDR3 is TGTGCCAGCAGCTCATCCGGGACTACCCAGCGCAAGTTCTTC.

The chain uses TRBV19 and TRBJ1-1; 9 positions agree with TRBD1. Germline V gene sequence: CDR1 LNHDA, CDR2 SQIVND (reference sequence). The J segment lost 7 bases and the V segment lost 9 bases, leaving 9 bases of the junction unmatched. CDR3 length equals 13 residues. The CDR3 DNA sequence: TGTGCCAGCCGTGCTGGGACAGGGAATGAAGCTTTCTTT. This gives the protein CASRAGTGNEAFF.

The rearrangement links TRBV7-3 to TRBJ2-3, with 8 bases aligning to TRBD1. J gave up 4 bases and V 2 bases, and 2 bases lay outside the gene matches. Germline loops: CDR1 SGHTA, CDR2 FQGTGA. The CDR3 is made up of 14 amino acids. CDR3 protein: CASSLQGAADTQYF. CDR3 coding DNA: TGTGCCAGCAGCTTACAGGGGGCGGCAGATACGCAGTATTTT.

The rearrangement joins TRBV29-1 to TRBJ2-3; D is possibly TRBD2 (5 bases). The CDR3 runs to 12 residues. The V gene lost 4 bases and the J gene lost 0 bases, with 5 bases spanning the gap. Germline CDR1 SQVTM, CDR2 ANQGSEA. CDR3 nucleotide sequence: TGCAGCGTTGGAGGGAGCACAGATACGCAGTATTTT. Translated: CSVGGSTDTQYF.

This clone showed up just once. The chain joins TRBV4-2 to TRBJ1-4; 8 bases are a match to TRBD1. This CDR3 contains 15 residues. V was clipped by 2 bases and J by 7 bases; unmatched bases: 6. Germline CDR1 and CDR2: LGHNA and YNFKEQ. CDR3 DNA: TGTGCCAGCAGCCAACCCGGACAGGGCAGTGAAAAACTGTTTTTT. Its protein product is CASSQPGQGSEKLFF.

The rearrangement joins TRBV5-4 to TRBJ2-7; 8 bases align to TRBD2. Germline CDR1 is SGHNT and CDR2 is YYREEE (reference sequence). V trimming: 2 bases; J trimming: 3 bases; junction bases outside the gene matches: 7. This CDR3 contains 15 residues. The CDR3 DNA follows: TGTGCCAGCAGCTTATGGAGCGGGGGACTCTACGAGCAGTACTTC. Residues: CASSLWSGGLYEQYF.

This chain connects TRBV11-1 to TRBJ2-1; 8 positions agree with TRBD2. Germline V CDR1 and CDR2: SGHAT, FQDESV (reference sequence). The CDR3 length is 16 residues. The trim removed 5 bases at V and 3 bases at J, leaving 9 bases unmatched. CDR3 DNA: TGTGCCAGCAGCCCCTATAGCGGGGCCGGCTACAATGAGCAGTTCTTC. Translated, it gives CASSPYSGAGYNEQFF. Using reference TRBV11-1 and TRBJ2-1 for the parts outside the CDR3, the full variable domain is EAEVAQSPRYKITEKSQAVAFWCDPISGHATLYWYRQILGQGPELLVQFQDESVVDDSQLPKDRFSAERLKGVDSTLKIQPAELGDSAMYLCASSPYSGAGYNEQFFGPGTRLTVL.

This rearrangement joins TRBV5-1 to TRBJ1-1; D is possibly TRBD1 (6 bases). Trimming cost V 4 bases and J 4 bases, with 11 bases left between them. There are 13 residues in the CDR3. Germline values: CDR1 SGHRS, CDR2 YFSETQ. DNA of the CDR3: TGCGCCAGCAGCAAGACAGGAGGCACTGAAGCTTTCTTT. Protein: CASSKTGGTEAFF.

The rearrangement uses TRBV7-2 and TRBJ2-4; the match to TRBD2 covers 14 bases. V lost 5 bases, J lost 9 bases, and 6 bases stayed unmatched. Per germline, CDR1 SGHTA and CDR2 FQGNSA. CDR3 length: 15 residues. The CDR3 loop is CASSEGLAGARIQYF. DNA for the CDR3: TGTGCCAGCAGCGAGGGACTAGCGGGGGCCCGCATTCAGTACTTC.

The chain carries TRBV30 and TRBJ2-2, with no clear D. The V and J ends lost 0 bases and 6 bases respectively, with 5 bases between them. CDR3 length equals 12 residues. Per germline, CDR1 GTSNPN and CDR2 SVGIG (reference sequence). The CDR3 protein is CAWSVSSGELFF. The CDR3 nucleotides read TGTGCCTGGAGTGTATCCTCCGGGGAGCTGTTTTTT. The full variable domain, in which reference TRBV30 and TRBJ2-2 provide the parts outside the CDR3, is SQTIHQWPATLVQPVGSPLSLECTVEGTSNPNLYWYRQAAGRGLQLLFYSVGIGQISSEVPQNLSASRPQDRQFILSSKKLLLSDSGFYLCAWSVSSGELFFGEGSRLTVL.

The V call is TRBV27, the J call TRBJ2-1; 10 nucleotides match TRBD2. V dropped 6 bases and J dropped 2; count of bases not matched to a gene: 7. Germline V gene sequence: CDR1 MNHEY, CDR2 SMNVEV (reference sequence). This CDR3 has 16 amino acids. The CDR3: CASRPSGGSAYNEQFF. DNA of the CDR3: TGTGCCAGCAGACCTAGCGGGGGAAGCGCCTACAATGAGCAGTTCTTC.

In DNA form, the CDR3 reads TGCGCCAGCAGCCCGGGGGACAGGGATTACACTGAAGCTTTCTTT. It is translated as CASSPGDRDYTEAFF. V is TRBV5-1 and J is TRBJ1-1; 9 nucleotides agree with TRBD1. Germline V lookup: CDR1 SGHRS, CDR2 YFSETQ. With 4 bases clipped from V and 3 bases from J, the junction kept 7 bases outside the gene matches. The CDR3 spans 15 residues.

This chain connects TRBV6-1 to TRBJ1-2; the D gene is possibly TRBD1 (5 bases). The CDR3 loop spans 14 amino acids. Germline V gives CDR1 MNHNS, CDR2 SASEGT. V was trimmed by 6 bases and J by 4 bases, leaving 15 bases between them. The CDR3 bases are TGTGCCAGCAGAAATTTAGGGACTGCCTATGGCTACACCTTC. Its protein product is CASRNLGTAYGYTF.

CDR3 region: CASSSDRRNQPQHF. The CDR3 bases are TGTGCCAGCAGCTCGGACAGAAGGAATCAGCCCCAGCATTTT. V gene TRBV7-2 combines with J gene TRBJ1-5; TRBD1 might be the D (6 bases). Germline V gene data show CDR1 as SGHTA and CDR2 as FQGNSA. Trimming left V 4 bases short and J 4 bases short, with 11 bases between. The CDR3 has 14 residues. The whole variable domain, remainder taken from reference TRBV7-2 and TRBJ1-5, is GAGVSQSPSNKVTEKGKDVELRCDPISGHTALYWYRQSLGQGLEFLIYFQGNSAPDKSGLPSDRFSAERTGGSVSTLTIQRTQQEDSAVYLCASSSDRRNQPQHFGDGTRLSIL.

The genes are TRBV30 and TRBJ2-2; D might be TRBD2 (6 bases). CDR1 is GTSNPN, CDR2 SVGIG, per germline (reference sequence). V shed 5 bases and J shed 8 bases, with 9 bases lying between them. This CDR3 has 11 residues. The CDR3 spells CAWAGLGELFF. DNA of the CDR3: TGTGCCTGGGCGGGGTTGGGGGAGCTGTTTTTT.

For the CDR3, the DNA is TGTGCCAGCAGTTACGGCAGGGGACCTACCGGGGAGCTGTTTTTT. This sequence encodes CASSYGRGPTGELFF. V and J are TRBV6-5 and TRBJ2-2; tentative D call: TRBD1 (6 bases). V was clipped by 2 bases and J by 5 bases, with 12 bases between them. The germline V gene encodes CDR1 MNHEY and CDR2 SVGAGI. The CDR3 contains 15 residues.

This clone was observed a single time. CDR3 nucleotides: TGTGCCAGCAGTTACTCGCGGGGGAACACTGAAGCTTTCTTT. Translating gives CASSYSRGNTEAFF. The chain joins TRBV6-5 to TRBJ1-1; unclear D gene. Trimming pared 0 bases from V and 1 base from J, leaving 6 bases between. The CDR3 is made up of 14 amino acids. Germline V gene sequence: CDR1 MNHEY, CDR2 SVGAGI.

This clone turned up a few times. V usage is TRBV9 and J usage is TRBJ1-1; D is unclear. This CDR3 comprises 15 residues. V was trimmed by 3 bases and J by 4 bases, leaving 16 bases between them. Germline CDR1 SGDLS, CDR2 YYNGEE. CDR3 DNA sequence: TGTGCCAGCAGCGCGCAGGTAGAGGGAATCACTGAAGCTTTCTTT. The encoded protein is CASSAQVEGITEAFF.

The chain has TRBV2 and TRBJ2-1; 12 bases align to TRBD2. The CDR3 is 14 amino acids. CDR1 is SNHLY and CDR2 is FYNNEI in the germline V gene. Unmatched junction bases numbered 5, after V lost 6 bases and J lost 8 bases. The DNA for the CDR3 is TGTGCCAGCAGCCCTAGCGGGGGGGCCGATGAGCAGTTCTTC. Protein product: CASSPSGGADEQFF.

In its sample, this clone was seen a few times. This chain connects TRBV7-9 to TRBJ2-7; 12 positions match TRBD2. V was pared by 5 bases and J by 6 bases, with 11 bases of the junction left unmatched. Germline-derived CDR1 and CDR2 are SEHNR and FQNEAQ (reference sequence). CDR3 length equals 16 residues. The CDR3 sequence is CASSPPSGGASSEQYF. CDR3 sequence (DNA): TGTGCCAGCAGCCCCCCTAGCGGGGGGGCCAGTAGCGAGCAGTACTTC.

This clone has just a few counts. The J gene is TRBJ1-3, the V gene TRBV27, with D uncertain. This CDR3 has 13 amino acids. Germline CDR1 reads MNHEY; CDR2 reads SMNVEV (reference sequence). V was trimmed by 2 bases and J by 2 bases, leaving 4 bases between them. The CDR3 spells CASSLTTGNTIYF. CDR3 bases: TGTGCCAGCAGTTTAACTACTGGAAACACCATATATTTT.

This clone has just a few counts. CDR3 nucleotides: TGTGCCAGTACCATACAGGGGTCTGGGGCCAACGTCCTGACTTTC. Protein product: CASTIQGSGANVLTF. V usage is TRBV19 and J usage is TRBJ2-6, with TRBD1 matching 7 bases. CDR3 length: 15 residues. Trimming at V came to 7 bases and at J to 1 base, leaving 4 bases not matched to a gene. From germline, CDR1 is LNHDA and CDR2 SQIVND (reference sequence).

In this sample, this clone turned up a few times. CDR3 nucleotide sequence: TGTGCCATCAGTGAACAGGCCTCCTACGAGCAGTACTTC. Protein product: CAISEQASYEQYF. The chain uses TRBV10-3 and TRBJ2-7; the D gene is possibly TRBD1 (5 bases). Trimming shortened V by 3 bases and J by 0 bases, and 6 bases separated the two germline ends. CDR1 and CDR2 (germline): ENHRY, SYGVKD. The CDR3 runs 13 residues.

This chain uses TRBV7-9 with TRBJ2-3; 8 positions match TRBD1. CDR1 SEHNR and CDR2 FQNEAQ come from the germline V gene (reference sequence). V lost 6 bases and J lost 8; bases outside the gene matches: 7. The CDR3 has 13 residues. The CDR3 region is CASRDQGAGTQYF. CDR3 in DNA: TGTGCCAGCAGGGACCAGGGGGCGGGTACGCAGTATTTT.

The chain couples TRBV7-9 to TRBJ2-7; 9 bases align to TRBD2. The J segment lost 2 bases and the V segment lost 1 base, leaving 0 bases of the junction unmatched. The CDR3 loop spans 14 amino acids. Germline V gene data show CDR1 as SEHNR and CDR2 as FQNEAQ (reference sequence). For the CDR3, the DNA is TGTGCCAGCAGCTTAGGCGGGGGGGCCTACGAGCAGTACTTC. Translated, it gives CASSLGGGAYEQYF.

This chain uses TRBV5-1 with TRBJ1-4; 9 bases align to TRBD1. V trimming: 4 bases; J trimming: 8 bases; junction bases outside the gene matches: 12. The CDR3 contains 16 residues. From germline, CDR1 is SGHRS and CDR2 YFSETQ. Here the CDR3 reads CASSPGPGQGGEKLFF. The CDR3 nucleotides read TGCGCCAGCAGCCCCGGACCGGGACAGGGTGGAGAAAAACTGTTTTTT.

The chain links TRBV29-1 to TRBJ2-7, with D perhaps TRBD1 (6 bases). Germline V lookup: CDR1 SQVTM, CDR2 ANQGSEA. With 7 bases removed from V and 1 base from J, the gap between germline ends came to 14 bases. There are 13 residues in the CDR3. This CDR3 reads CSGSMGTSYEQYF. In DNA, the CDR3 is TGCAGCGGGAGTATGGGGACATCCTACGAGCAGTACTTC.

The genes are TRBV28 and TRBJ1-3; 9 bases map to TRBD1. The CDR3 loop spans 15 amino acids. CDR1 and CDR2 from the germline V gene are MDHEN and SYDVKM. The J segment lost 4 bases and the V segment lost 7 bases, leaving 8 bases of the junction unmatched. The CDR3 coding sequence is TGTGCCAGCAACCGGACAGGGGCAAAAGGAAACACCATATATTTT. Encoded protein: CASNRTGAKGNTIYF.